A single sample is the source of the 19 T cell receptor beta chains below, sequenced in a study of blood T cell repertoires in COVID-19. Sequencing used immunoSEQ multiplex PCR; TCRdb keeps in-frame clones, though not all of them. The data contain about 190,000 clones, roughly four fifths of them seen just once; the ten biggest clones take up 13%. The sequenced sample consisted of peripheral blood. These receptor sequences come from a man aged 50-60 years who had recovered from COVID-19.

The CDR3 DNA is TGTGCCAGTGGGCGTGGAGGGCGGGATGAAAAACTGTTTTTT. The encoded protein is CASGRGGRDEKLFF. The rearrangement links TRBV19 to TRBJ1-4, with D unclear. V was trimmed by 8 bases and J by 6 bases, leaving 16 bases between them. This CDR3 has 14 amino acids. In germline, CDR1 is LNHDA, CDR2 SQIVND (reference sequence).

The chain couples TRBV10-2 to TRBJ2-7; possible D gene TRBD2, 5 bases. The germline gives CDR1 WSHSY, CDR2 SAAADI. V shed 7 bases and J shed 6 bases, with 16 bases lying between them. The CDR3 spans 13 residues. The CDR3 reads CASTTKRGGEQYF. The CDR3 nucleotides are TGCGCCAGCACGACTAAGCGAGGAGGCGAGCAGTACTTC.

V and J are TRBV24-1 and TRBJ2-2; TRBD2 matches 15 bases. J gave up 0 bases and V 4 bases, and 2 bases lay outside the gene matches. Germline CDR1 KGHDR, CDR2 SFDVKD. The CDR3 is 18 residues long. The CDR3 region has the DNA TGTGCCACCAGTGACCGGACTAGCGGGAGGGCGAACACCGGGGAGCTGTTTTTT. It encodes CATSDRTSGRANTGELFF.

This chain connects TRBV19 to TRBJ2-1, with 9 bases identical to TRBD2. The J segment lost 8 bases and the V segment lost 3 bases, leaving 14 bases of the junction unmatched. This CDR3 region has 17 residues. Germline CDR1 is LNHDA and CDR2 is SQIVND (reference sequence). In DNA form, the CDR3 reads TGTGCCAGTAGTATGGTGTCCGGGGGCGGGAGGGCCCATGAGCAGTTCTTC. It specifies CASSMVSGGGRAHEQFF.

This chain connects TRBV30 to TRBJ1-1, with TRBD1 identical over 8 bases. J lost 0 bases, V lost 0 bases, and 12 bases had no gene match. CDR1 and CDR2 from the germline V gene are GTSNPN and SVGIG (reference sequence). The CDR3 sequence is 18 residues long. Here the CDR3 DNA reads TGTGCCTGGAGTGTCTGGACCGGGACAGGAAAATTGAACACTGAAGCTTTCTTT. Translation gives CAWSVWTGTGKLNTEAFF.

Note on this clone: An end of the junction does not agree with germline; a read error may underlie this. The CDR3 sequence is CASRLGTVNTEAFF. CDR3 nucleotide sequence: TGCGCCAGCAGATTGGGGACAGTGAACACTGAAGCTTTCTTT. The chain carries TRBV5-1 and TRBJ1-1, with 7 bases aligning to TRBD1. Germline values: CDR1 SGHRS, CDR2 YFSETQ. This CDR3 has 14 amino acids.

This chain links TRBV28 with TRBJ2-5; 8 nucleotides align to TRBD1. CDR3 length equals 15 residues. The germline V gene has CDR1 MDHEN and CDR2 SYDVKM. Trimming cost V 1 base and J 3 bases; bases outside gene matches: 4. Written as DNA, the CDR3 is TGTGCCAGCAGTTTATTGGGACAGGCTAAAGAGACCCAGTACTTC. It encodes CASSLLGQAKETQYF.

V is TRBV2 and J is TRBJ2-1, with 10 bases that match TRBD2. The CDR3 is 16 amino acids. V trimming: 4 bases; J trimming: 4 bases; junction bases outside the gene matches: 7. The germline CDR1 and CDR2 sequences are SNHLY and FYNNEI. The CDR3 nucleotides read TGTGCCAGCAGTGTTAGGACTAGCGGAAATTACAATGAGCAGTTCTTC. This sequence encodes CASSVRTSGNYNEQFF.

The chain employs TRBV4-3 and TRBJ2-3, with 14 bases matching TRBD2. Germline V lookup: CDR1 LGHNA, CDR2 YSLEER. The ends lost 4 bases at V and 5 bases at J; junction bases unmatched: 8. The length of the CDR3 is 17 residues. The CDR3 protein is CASSPTGTSGGRDTQYF. CDR3 DNA sequence: TGCGCCAGCAGCCCAACCGGGACTAGCGGGGGCCGAGATACGCAGTATTTT.

This clone was seen more than once but under ten times. V is TRBV27 and J is TRBJ2-7; D might be TRBD1 (6 bases). Trimming took off 7 bases at V and 0 bases at J, with 13 bases between the two ends. The CDR3 has 14 amino acids. Germline V CDR1 and CDR2: MNHEY, SMNVEV (reference sequence). The CDR3 bases are TGTGCCAGCAAGGGACAAACGAGCTCCTACGAGCAGTACTTC. Translating gives CASKGQTSSYEQYF.

V and J are TRBV7-9 and TRBJ2-5; D is possibly TRBD2 (6 bases). This CDR3 comprises 14 residues. Deletions cut 1 base from V and 5 bases from J, with 11 bases between. Germline CDR1 SEHNR, CDR2 FQNEAQ (reference sequence). The CDR3 DNA follows: TGTGCCAGCAGCTTAGGCGGGATGGGGGAGACCCAGTACTTC. This gives the protein CASSLGGMGETQYF.

This clone came up many times. The chain combines TRBV19 with TRBJ2-1; 11 bases map to TRBD2. The CDR3 has 16 residues. Germline V gives CDR1 LNHDA, CDR2 SQIVND (reference sequence). With V trimmed by 1 base and J by 4 bases, 3 bases remained unmatched. CDR3 bases: TGTGCCAGTAGTATAGGACTAGCGGGAAGGTACAATGAGCAGTTCTTC. It specifies CASSIGLAGRYNEQFF.

This clone was seen a handful of times. This chain uses TRBV5-4 with TRBJ2-2; TRBD2 matches 12 bases. V shed 0 bases and J 6 bases; nucleotides not matched to a gene: 3. The CDR3 totals 16 residues. Germline CDR1 SGHNT, CDR2 YYREEE (reference sequence). CDR3 in amino acids: CASSLGASGGAGELFF. CDR3 DNA sequence: TGTGCCAGCAGCTTGGGAGCTAGCGGGGGGGCCGGGGAGCTGTTTTTT. The entire variable domain, with the rest obtained from reference TRBV5-4 and TRBJ2-2, is as follows: ETGVTQSPTHLIKTRGQQVTLRCSSQSGHNTVSWYQQALGQGPQFIFQYYREEENGRGNFPPRFSGLQFPNYSSELNVNALELDDSALYLCASSLGASGGAGELFFGEGSRLTVL.

V gene TRBV2 combines with J gene TRBJ2-1, with TRBD2 matching over 7 bases. CDR3 length: 15 residues. V gave up 7 bases and J gave up 3 bases; unmatched junction bases: 9. Germline lookup yields CDR1 SNHLY and CDR2 FYNNEI. The CDR3 is CASMVTGGFYNEQFF. The CDR3 region has the DNA TGTGCCAGCATGGTCACGGGGGGATTCTACAATGAGCAGTTCTTC.

The V call is TRBV4-2, the J call TRBJ1-2, with D perhaps matching TRBD1 (5 bases). V was shortened by 4 bases and J by 2 bases, with 17 bases between the two germline ends. Germline V lookup: CDR1 LGHNA, CDR2 YNFKEQ. The CDR3 consists of 16 residues. DNA for the CDR3: TGTGCCAGCAGCCCTCGGAGGGCCCGGGACAACTATGGCTACACCTTC. The encoded protein is CASSPRRARDNYGYTF.

The chain couples TRBV14 to TRBJ2-3, with 8 bases that match TRBD1. The CDR3 is 15 residues long. Germline V lookup: CDR1 SGHDN, CDR2 FVKESK. J gave up 0 bases and V 4 bases, and 3 bases lay outside the gene matches. The CDR3 reads CASSRDRGSTDTQYF. CDR3 DNA: TGTGCCAGCAGCCGAGACAGGGGAAGCACAGATACGCAGTATTTT.

This clone appeared a single time. The V gene is TRBV18, the J gene TRBJ2-3, with TRBD2 matching 11 bases. The V gene's germline CDR1 is KGHSH and CDR2 LQKENI. The CDR3 runs to 16 residues. V trimming: 4 bases; J trimming: 4 bases; junction bases outside the gene matches: 7. CDR3 residues: CASSRLLAGESDTQYF. The CDR3 DNA follows: TGTGCCAGCTCACGACTACTAGCGGGGGAGTCAGATACGCAGTATTTT.

This sequence joins TRBV14 and TRBJ2-1; a possible D gene is TRBD1 (6 bases). Germline CDR1 is SGHDN and CDR2 is FVKESK. This CDR3 spans 14 amino acids. V lost 1 base to trimming and J lost 12 bases, with 16 bases between them. CDR3 coding DNA: TGTGCCAGCAGCCAAGCCATGCAGGGGCAGGGGCAGTTCTTC. The encoded protein is CASSQAMQGQGQFF.

This clone has just one count. The chain recombines TRBV6-1 with TRBJ2-3; 8 bases map to TRBD2. The germline V gene has CDR1 MNHNS and CDR2 SASEGT. The CDR3 sequence is 17 residues long. The ends lost 4 bases at V and 0 bases at J; junction bases unmatched: 9. CDR3 loop: CASSVQTSGLSTDTQYF. In DNA, the CDR3 is TGTGCCAGCAGTGTCCAAACTAGCGGTCTTAGCACAGATACGCAGTATTTT.